This TCR beta chain was profiled in a study of blood T cells in healthy people across ages. Whenever a sample was processed, at least 6.5 million PBMCs were isolated. Using a J-beta primer mix together with a sample-barcoded 5' primer, a second PCR was run for roughly 7 to 12 cycles. Each CDR3 protein is one row after TCRdb ran MiXCR on the 5' RACE reads. The sample consists of 1.5 million to 2 million distinct CDR3 sequences, 25% to 30% of them appearing once. The CDR3 runs 15 residues. CDR1 and CDR2 (germline): SGDLS, YYNGEE. The V and J ends lost 0 bases and 10 bases, in that order; junction bases with no gene match: 7. In this sample, this clonotype turned up a few times.

The sequenced sample was blood. The receptor was isolated from a woman aged 25 to 39 in good health. V gene TRBV9 combines with J gene TRBJ2-1, with 10 bases fitting TRBD2. The CDR3 DNA sequence: TGTGCCAGCAGCGTAGAAGCGGGGGGGCCCCGGGAGCAGTTCTTC. It codes for CASSVEAGGPREQFF.